This note documents a single T cell receptor (beta chain) sequence. Antigen: not known. This entry comes from a study of OX40 agonist ivuxolimab in advanced cancers. Findings and caveats of the study: Patients who responded partially at 0.1-3.0 mg/kg showed clonal expansion ranking among the lowest.

V trimming: 5 bases; J trimming: 0 bases; junction bases outside the gene matches: 4. The V gene's germline CDR1 is SNHLY and CDR2 FYNNEI. The CDR3 is 15 amino acids. Sequencing used immunoSEQ multiplex PCR; TCRdb keeps in-frame clones, though not all of them. The sample carries about 25,000 clones, roughly 77% recorded once. This clonotype originated in an adult with an advanced solid tumor such as melanoma, head and neck, liver or kidney cancer. This chain uses TRBV2 with TRBJ2-4; 7 bases match TRBD1. This specimen consisted of CD4+ or CD8+ T cells sorted from blood, obtained in a trial of the OX40 agonist ivuxolimab. The CDR3 protein is CASSPGQVAKNIQYF. CDR3 nucleotide sequence: TGTGCCAGCAGTCCTGGACAGGTAGCCAAAAACATTCAGTACTTC.